The entry below gives a single TCR beta chain sequence along with its context. The clone's antigen remains unknown. No qualities accompany the bases; no much larger clone lies one base away. Systemically healthy Caucasian individuals from Russia, some 36 in total and aged about 6 to 100 years, were included as donors. Ten milliliters of peripheral blood were drawn from each donor into EDTA-treated Vacutainer tubes. Ficoll-Paque density-gradient centrifugation was used to isolate PBMCs, with at least 6.5 million per sample. Trizol reagent was used to extract total RNA from PBMCs, with at least 6 micrograms per sample. Naive CD45RAhigh/CD27high T cell percentages were measured by flow cytometry on a PBMC aliquot from every donor. This entry is derived from a study of blood T cells in healthy people across ages (dated by TCRdb to 2014 to 2015). For the wider study: In model experiments, roughly one uniquely barcoded TCR beta cDNA molecule per two T cells was captured by template switching. Using deep sequencing normalized with unique cDNA molecular identifiers, the study measured how TCR beta repertoire diversity changes with age. Four age groups were formed from the donors: young (average approximately 15 years), middle-aged (approximately 39), aged (62) and long-lived (about 75). Donors of different ages were randomly distributed across sequencing lanes to avoid experimental bias. Two additional independent replicas of 1 million unique cDNA reads from the same blood draw were analyzed for two donors (one aged 18 to 30 and one aged 80 or older).

Libraries were constructed by 5' RACE. The run used an Illumina HiSeq 2500. A second PCR of roughly 6 to 11 cycles was run with a J-beta primer mix and a sample-barcoded 5' primer. A unique molecular identifier was introduced onto each TCR beta cDNA molecule by a template-switch 5' adaptor carrying 12 random nucleotides. Each sample yielded at least 3 million CDR3-containing paired-end reads. All of the RNA was converted into first-strand cDNA using the Mint cDNA synthesis kit, with a TRBC-specific oligonucleotide serving as the primer. After uracil-DNA glycosylase treatment, a first 18-cycle PCR used universal primers M1SS and BC2_uni_R on all cDNA. As for the authors' bioinformatics: Each sample was normalized by randomly selecting 1 million high-quality reads, each carrying a distinct molecular identifier. Instead of being binned into consensus sequences, reads with shared molecular identifiers were discarded. MiTCR, run with a Q25 quality threshold and the strictest error-elimination algorithm, handled CDR3 identification, clonotype clustering and error correction. A nonparametric unseen species model with Euler transformation was used to estimate lower-bound total TCR beta diversity. TCRdb reprocessed the public reads (quality trimming at Q25 with fastp, clone calling with MiXCR) and kept in-frame beta chains. Merged by CDR3 protein, the rows form single entries marked with the most common genes and DNA. TCRdb, not the original authors, processed these V and J calls. Recorded for this sample are 800,000 to 950,000 distinct CDR3 sequences; around 36% of them occurred a single time. About an eighth of the sample comes from the top ten.

What the authors observed across the whole study: The percentage of naive T cells measured by flow cytometry correlated strongly with observed TCR beta diversity. Compared with the aged group, the long-lived group had more naive CD4+ T cells, fewer expanded clones and increased TCR diversity, suggesting age selection. Since profiling was done on bulk unsorted PBMCs, naive and antigen-experienced compartments could not be conclusively compared. As age increased, observed TCR beta diversity per million T cells dropped in a roughly linear way, and a significant reduction was already evident by age roughly 36. Estimates of total diversity based on one million sequenced T cells were regarded as lower bounds and as underestimates. The CMV infection status of donors was not known, potentially confounding age-related changes in expanded clonotypes.

Trimming at the junction amounts to 5 bases on V and 8 bases on J, and the germline ends lie 15 bases apart. The CDR3 contains 13 residues, cysteine and phenylalanine counted. CDR3 DNA is the only sequence kept; it has 39 bases, read in frame from the first base. The germline V gene (reference sequence) yields SEHNR for CDR1 and FQNEAQ for CDR2. This receptor was taken from a man aged 18 to 30 in good health. The V and J segments used are TRBV7-9 and TRBJ1-2; TRBD1 is possibly the D segment (6 matching bases). Sequenced: blood. The sequenced DNA: TGTGCCAGCAGCGTAAGGTGGGGGGCCGGCTACACCTTC. Translated, this is CASSVRWGAGYTF.